The present T cell receptor beta chain was sequenced within a study of blood T cell repertoires in COVID-19. Study summary: Samples of COVID-19 (acute and convalescent) were obtained from the United States, Italy and Spain. T cells, B-cell-depleted T cells, or PBMCs supplied cDNA or gDNA.

As processed by the authors: Amplifying reference gene primers gave estimates of nucleated cell counts. Here immunoSEQ multiplex PCR was the method, and the copy in TCRdb shows in-frame clones only, minus some. That table supplies the V and J calls and clone size; D and trimming were determined from the DNA. In the table there are 95,000 to 110,000 clones, 75% to 95% of which are singletons. This CDR3 has 15 residues. Germline V lookup: CDR1 SGHRS, CDR2 YFSETQ. With 0 bases clipped from V and 8 bases from J, the junction kept 5 bases outside the gene matches. The specimen was peripheral blood. The chain is built from TRBV5-1 and TRBJ1-2; 12 positions match TRBD1. The TCR comes from a human donor in a cohort sampled during active COVID-19. CDR3: CASSLVVGQGAGYTF. DNA of the CDR3: TGCGCCAGCAGCTTGGTTGTGGGACAGGGGGCCGGCTACACCTTC. Full variable domain (missing parts from reference TRBV5-1 and TRBJ1-2): KAGVTQTPRYLIKTRGQQVTLSCSPISGHRSVSWYQQTPGQGLQFLFEYFSETQRNKGNFPGRFSGRQFSNSRSEMNVSTLELGDSALYLCASSLVVGQGAGYTFGSGTRLTVV.